These 5 T cell receptor beta chains were all obtained from the same sample, sequenced in a study of blood T cell repertoires in COVID-19. Sequencing used immunoSEQ multiplex PCR; TCRdb keeps in-frame clones, though not all of them. The sample comprises 150,000 to 200,000 clones, around 81% of which are singletons, and 6% rests with the top ten. Sequenced material: PBMCs or T cells enriched from blood (not recorded which). The source is a man aged 40-55 years who had recovered from COVID-19.

The rearrangement joins TRBV6-5 to TRBJ2-7; 11 bases match TRBD1. The CDR3 contains 14 residues. The V and J ends lost 6 bases and 7 bases, in that order; junction bases with no gene match: 8. Germline-derived CDR1 and CDR2 are MNHEY and SVGAGI. CDR3 nucleotides: TGTGCCAGCAGCCTAACCGGGACAGGGGGTGAGCAGTACTTC. It yields the protein CASSLTGTGGEQYF.

The chain uses TRBV9 and TRBJ2-1; TRBD1 might be the D (5 bases). The V end was cut by 7 bases, the J end by 0 bases, with 14 bases between. CDR1 is SGDLS and CDR2 is YYNGEE in the germline V gene. This CDR3 is built from 15 residues. The CDR3 nucleotides are TGTGCCAGCCACCATACTGACAGCTCCTACAATGAGCAGTTCTTC. Translated, it gives CASHHTDSSYNEQFF. Based on the CDR3 plus reference TRBV9 and TRBJ2-1, the full variable domain is DSGVTQTPKHLITATGQRVTLRCSPRSGDLSVYWYQQSLDQGLQFLIQYYNGEERAKGNILERFSAQQFPDLHSELNLSSLELGDSALYFCASHHTDSSYNEQFFGPGTRLTVL.

The chain recombines TRBV6-6 with TRBJ1-3; D gene unclear. The germline V gene encodes CDR1 MNHNY and CDR2 SVGAGI (reference sequence). This CDR3 has 12 residues. V shed 6 bases and J shed 3 bases, with 6 bases lying between them. This CDR3 is CASSNSGNTIYF. CDR3 coding DNA: TGTGCCAGCAGCAACAGTGGAAACACCATATATTTT.

The chain couples TRBV18 to TRBJ1-5, with a weak D call TRBD1 (6 bases). Germline CDR1 KGHSH, CDR2 LQKENI. The V and J ends lost 6 bases and 5 bases respectively, with 17 bases between them. The CDR3 sequence is 15 residues long. The CDR3 region is CASSTIGAGDQPQHF. CDR3 sequence (DNA): TGTGCCAGCTCTACTATCGGGGCAGGGGATCAGCCCCAGCATTTT. The variable domain in full, completed from reference TRBV18 and TRBJ1-5, reads NAGVMQNPRHLVRRRGQEARLRCSPMKGHSHVYWYRQLPEEGLKFMVYLQKENIIDESGMPKERFSAEFPKEGPSILRIQQVVRGDSAAYFCASSTIGAGDQPQHFGDGTRLSIL.

The gene calls are TRBV7-9 and TRBJ2-7; weak D call: TRBD2 (5 bases). The V end lost 5 bases, the J end lost 5 bases, and 13 bases lay between the germline ends. Germline V gene data show CDR1 as SEHNR and CDR2 as FQNEAQ (reference sequence). This CDR3 is built from 13 residues. The CDR3 here is CASSPIYGDEQYV. CDR3 DNA sequence: TGTGCCAGCAGCCCCATTTACGGGGACGAGCAGTACGTC.